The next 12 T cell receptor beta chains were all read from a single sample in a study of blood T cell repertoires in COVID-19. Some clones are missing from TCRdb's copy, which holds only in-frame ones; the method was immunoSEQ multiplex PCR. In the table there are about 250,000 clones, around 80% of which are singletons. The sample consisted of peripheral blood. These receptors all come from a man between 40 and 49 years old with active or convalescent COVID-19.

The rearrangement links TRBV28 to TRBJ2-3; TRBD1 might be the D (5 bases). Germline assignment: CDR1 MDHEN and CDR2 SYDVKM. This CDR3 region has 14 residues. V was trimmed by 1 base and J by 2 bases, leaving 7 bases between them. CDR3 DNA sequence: TGTGCCAGCAGTTTATTACAGGCCACAGATACGCAGTATTTT. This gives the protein CASSLLQATDTQYF.

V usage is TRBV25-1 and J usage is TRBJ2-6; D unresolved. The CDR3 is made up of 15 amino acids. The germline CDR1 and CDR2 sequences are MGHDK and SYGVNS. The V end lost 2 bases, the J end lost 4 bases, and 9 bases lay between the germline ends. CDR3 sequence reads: CASSEHRSGANVLTF. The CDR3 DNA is TGTGCCAGCAGTGAACACCGGTCCGGGGCCAACGTCCTGACTTTC.

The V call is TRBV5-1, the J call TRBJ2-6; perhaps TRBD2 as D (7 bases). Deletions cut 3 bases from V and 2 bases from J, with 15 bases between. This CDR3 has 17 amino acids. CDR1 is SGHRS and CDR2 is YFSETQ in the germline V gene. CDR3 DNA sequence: TGCGCCAGCAGCTCCCTGGGGGGGCTTGCTGGGGCCAACGTCCTGACTTTC. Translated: CASSSLGGLAGANVLTF.

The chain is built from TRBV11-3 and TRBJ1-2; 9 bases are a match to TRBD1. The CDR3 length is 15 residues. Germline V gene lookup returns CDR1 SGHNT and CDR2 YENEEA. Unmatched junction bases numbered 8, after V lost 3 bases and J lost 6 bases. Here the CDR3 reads CASSFENRGPDGYTF. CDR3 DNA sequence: TGTGCCAGCAGCTTCGAAAACAGGGGGCCCGATGGCTACACCTTC.

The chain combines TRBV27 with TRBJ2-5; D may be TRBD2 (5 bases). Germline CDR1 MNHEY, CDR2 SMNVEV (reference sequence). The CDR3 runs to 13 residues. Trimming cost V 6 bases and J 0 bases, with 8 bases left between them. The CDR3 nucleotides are TGTGCCAGCAGGAGGGCAAACCAAGAGACCCAGTACTTC. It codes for CASRRANQETQYF.

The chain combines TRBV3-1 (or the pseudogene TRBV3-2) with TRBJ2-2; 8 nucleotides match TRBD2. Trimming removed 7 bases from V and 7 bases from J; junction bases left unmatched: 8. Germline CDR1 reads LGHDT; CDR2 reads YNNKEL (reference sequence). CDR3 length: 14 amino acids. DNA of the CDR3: TGTGCCAGCATTTCCCAGCGGGGGATCGGGGAGCTGTTTTTT. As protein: CASISQRGIGELFF.

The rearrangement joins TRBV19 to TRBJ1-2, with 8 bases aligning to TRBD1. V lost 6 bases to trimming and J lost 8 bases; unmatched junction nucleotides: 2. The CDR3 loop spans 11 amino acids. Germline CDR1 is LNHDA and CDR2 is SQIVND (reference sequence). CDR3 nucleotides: TGTGCCAGTAGCACAGGGGGAGGCTACACCTTC. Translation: CASSTGGGYTF.

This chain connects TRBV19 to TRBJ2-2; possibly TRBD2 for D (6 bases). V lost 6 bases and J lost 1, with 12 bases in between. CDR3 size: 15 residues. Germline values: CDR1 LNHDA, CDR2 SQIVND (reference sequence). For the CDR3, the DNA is TGTGCCAGTAGGGTGGACTATCTGAACACCGGGGAGCTGTTTTTT. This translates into CASRVDYLNTGELFF.

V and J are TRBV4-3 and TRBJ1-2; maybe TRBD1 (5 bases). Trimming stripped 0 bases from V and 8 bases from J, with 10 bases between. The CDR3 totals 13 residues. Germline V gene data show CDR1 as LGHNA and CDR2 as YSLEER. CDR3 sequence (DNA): TGCGCCAGCAGCCAAGATGCGGGGCTGGGCTACACCTTC. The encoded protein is CASSQDAGLGYTF.

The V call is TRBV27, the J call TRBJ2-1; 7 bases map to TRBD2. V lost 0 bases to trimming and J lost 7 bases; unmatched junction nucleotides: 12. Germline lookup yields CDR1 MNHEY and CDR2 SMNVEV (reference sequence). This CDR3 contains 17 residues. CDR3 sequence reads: CASSLSARSGATNEQFF. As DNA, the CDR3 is TGTGCCAGCAGTTTATCGGCGCGGAGCGGGGCTACAAATGAGCAGTTCTTC.

This CDR3 reads CASRDSGTGTGELFF. The CDR3 DNA follows: TGTGCCAGCAGGGACTCCGGGACAGGGACCGGGGAGCTGTTTTTT. The V and J genes are TRBV6-6 and TRBJ2-2, with 9 bases identical to TRBD1. The germline CDR1 and CDR2 sequences are MNHNY and SVGAGI (reference sequence). Trimming removed 6 bases from V and 5 bases from J; junction bases left unmatched: 7. This CDR3 has 15 residues.

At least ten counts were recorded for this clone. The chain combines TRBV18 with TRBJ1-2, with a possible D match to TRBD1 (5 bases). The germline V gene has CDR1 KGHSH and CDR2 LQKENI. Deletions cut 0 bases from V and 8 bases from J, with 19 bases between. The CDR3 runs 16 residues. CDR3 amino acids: CASSPPMVGRIGGYTF. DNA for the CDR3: TGTGCCAGCTCACCACCGATGGTGGGGCGCATCGGAGGCTACACCTTC.